The text below deals with one T cell receptor (beta chain). The antigen is unknown. This sample is drawn from a study of CD8 T cells in ankylosing spondylitis. Findings and caveats of the study: A TCR beta motif of about 8 highly homologous variants appeared characteristic of ankylosing spondylitis blood. Matched synovial fluid from ankylosing spondylitis patients was reported to be enriched for disease-linked clones.

Germline CDR1 and CDR2: SGHRS and YFSETQ. The CDR3 consists of 18 residues. V was clipped by 4 bases and J by 6 bases, with 26 bases between them. 5'-RACE, quantitative and with molecular barcodes, yielded the TCR beta libraries. From the 5' RACE reads, TCRdb called clonotypes with MiXCR, one entry per CDR3 protein. The profile covers about 450,000 distinct CDR3 sequences, with 25% to 30% appearing a single time and 0.89% taken by the ten largest. This clonotype originated in a male donor with ankylosing spondylitis. The rearrangement joins TRBV5-1 to TRBJ2-1; D may be TRBD2 (5 bases). The sample comprised blood, either unsorted or a sorted T cell fraction (not recorded which). The CDR3 is CASSPGGGNALWGNEQFF. In DNA form, the CDR3 reads TGCGCCAGCAGCCCTGGTGGAGGAAACGCCCTTTGGGGCAATGAGCAGTTCTTC.